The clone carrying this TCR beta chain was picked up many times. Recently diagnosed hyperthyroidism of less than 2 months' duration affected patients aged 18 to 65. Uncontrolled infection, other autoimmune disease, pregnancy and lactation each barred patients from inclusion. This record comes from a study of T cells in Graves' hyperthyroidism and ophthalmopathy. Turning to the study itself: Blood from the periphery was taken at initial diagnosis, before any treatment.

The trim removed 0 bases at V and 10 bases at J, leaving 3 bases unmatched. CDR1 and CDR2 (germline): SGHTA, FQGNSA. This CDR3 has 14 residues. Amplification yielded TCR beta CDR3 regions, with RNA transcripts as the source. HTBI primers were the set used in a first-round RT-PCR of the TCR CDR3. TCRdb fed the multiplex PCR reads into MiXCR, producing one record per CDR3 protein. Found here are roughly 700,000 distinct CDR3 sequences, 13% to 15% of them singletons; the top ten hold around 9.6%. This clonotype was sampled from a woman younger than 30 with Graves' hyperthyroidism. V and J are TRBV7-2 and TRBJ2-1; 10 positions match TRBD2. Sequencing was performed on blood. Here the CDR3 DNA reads TGTGCCAGCAGCTTAGCGAAGGGACTAGCGGAGCAGTTCTTC. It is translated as CASSLAKGLAEQFF.